This T cell receptor (beta chain) was obtained from a study of CD8+CD57+ T cells in acquired aplastic anemia. This clonotype was seen many times. The use of genomic DNA as template underpinned the TCR beta VDJ and CDR3 profiling. TCRdb re-derived calls from the reads in MiXCR, one entry per CDR3 protein. The sample holds fewer than 200,000 distinct CDR3 sequences, around 40% seen once. CDR1 SEHNR and CDR2 FQNEAQ come from the germline V gene (reference sequence). V lost 6 bases, J lost 13 bases, and 19 bases lay in between. The CDR3 contains 12 residues. Sequencing input: sorted CD4+, CD8+, or CD8+CD57+ T cells (not recorded which) from PBMCs. This TCR derives from a human donor in good health. The gene calls are TRBV7-9 and TRBJ2-7, with no clear D. CDR3 coding DNA: TGTGCCAGCAGTGGGTACGGTCCGAAAGAATACTTC. This sequence encodes CASSGYGPKEYF.